A selection of T cell receptor beta chains follows, all from one sample in a study of T cells after yellow fever vaccination. Each CDR3 protein is one row after TCRdb ran MiXCR on the 5' RACE reads. The sample has fewer than 350,000 distinct CDR3 sequences; 8.7% are singletons. The sequencing used PBMCs, collected on the day of the first yellow fever vaccination. These receptors were obtained from a man aged 18 to 29 who received the YFV17D yellow fever vaccine. Each CDR3 is given without its conserved first and last residue.

j_call cdr3_length v_call cdr3_aa
TRBJ2-1 14 TRBV6-5 ASSYRGGAVSDEQF
TRBJ1-4 14 TRBV9 ASSVFGDPTNEKLF
TRBJ2-5 12 TRBV3-1 ASSRCVGQETQY
TRBJ2-5 14 TRBV7-2 ASSLAPAGAQETQY
TRBJ1-1 11 TRBV20-1 SATPPSNTEAF
TRBJ1-1 13 TRBV9 ASSSQQGSNTEAF
TRBJ2-7 11 TRBV29-1 SVDGQGDYEQY
TRBJ1-2 11 TRBV19 ASSMTGGYGYT
TRBJ2-5 14 TRBV20-1 CAGGLAGVERETQY
TRBJ2-6 17 TRBV12-3/TRBV12-4 ASSPFWTGRSSGANVLT
TRBJ2-5 18 TRBV7-3 ASSLGLAAGGPLNQETQY
TRBJ2-3 11 TRBV5-1 ASSITGPDTQY
TRBJ2-1 12 TRBV12-3/TRBV12-4 ASSPRDMGTEQF
TRBJ2-1 10 TRBV10-3 AISESDNEKF
TRBJ1-2 11 TRBV29-1 SVEIGSDYGYT
TRBJ2-2 15 TRBV2 ASRRTSGGPLTGELF
TRBJ1-5 10 TRBV30 AWSRGDQPQH
TRBJ2-1 15 TRBV7-8 ASSLFPSGGVANEQF
TRBJ2-2 10 TRBV4-3 ASSHLTGELF
TRBJ2-5 15 TRBV20-1 SARGTGTGGYLETQY
TRBJ1-2 15 TRBV24-1 ATSDVDADRTSYGYT
TRBJ1-4 11 TRBV5-1 ASRRATNEKLF
TRBJ2-1 13 TRBV6-1 ASSPDRGPGDEQF
TRBJ2-4 14 TRBV7-9 ASSIGTDWAKNIQY
TRBJ2-1 14 TRBV23-1 ASSQSGLADGGEQF
TRBJ2-7 12 TRBV27 ASSLSDLAYEQY
TRBJ2-5 13 TRBV10-2 ASSVTGEGFETQY
TRBJ1-2 13 TRBV5-1 ASSLGGRGFYGYT
TRBJ1-4 12 TRBV12-3/TRBV12-4 ASSSRTGAEKLF
TRBJ1-2 12 TRBV5-1 ASSLGQGDYGYT
TRBJ2-1 14 TRBV6-2/TRBV6-3 ASRQTSGEPYNEQF
TRBJ1-2 10 TRBV19 ASSIDSYGYT
TRBJ1-2 11 TRBV14 ASSQVKGDGYT
TRBJ2-1 12 TRBV24-1 ATSDFQGYNEQF
TRBJ1-6 13 TRBV3-1 ASSQQSAANSPLH
TRBJ1-1 15 TRBV12-3/TRBV12-4 ASSTSARAGMNTEAF
TRBJ2-5 12 TRBV11-2 ASSPGYSLETQY
TRBJ2-7 14 TRBV5-1 ASSLGVLAISYEQY
TRBJ2-1 10 TRBV6-2/TRBV6-3 ASSYTLGQQF
TRBJ2-3 12 TRBV20-1 SASPGRRTDTQY
TRBJ2-3 12 TRBV20-1 SARDPPSGETQY